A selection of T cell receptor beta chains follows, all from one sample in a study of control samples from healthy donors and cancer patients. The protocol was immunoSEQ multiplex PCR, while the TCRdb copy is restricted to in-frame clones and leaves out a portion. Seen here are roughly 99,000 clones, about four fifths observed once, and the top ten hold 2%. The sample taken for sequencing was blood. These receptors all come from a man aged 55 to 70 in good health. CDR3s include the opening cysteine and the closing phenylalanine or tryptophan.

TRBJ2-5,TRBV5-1,CASSLGPQGVQETQYF
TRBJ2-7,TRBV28,CASSLDSFYEQYF
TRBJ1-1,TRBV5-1,CASSLEVNTEAFF
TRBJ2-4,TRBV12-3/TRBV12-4,CASRKGQTNIQYF
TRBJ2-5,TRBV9,CASSSGQGRETQYF
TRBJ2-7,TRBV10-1,CASRPGEGYEQYF
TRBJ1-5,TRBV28,CASSLSTGKQPQHF
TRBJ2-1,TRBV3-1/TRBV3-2,CASSQVGRQGNNEQFF
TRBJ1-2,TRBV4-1,CASSQVGLRPYDTF
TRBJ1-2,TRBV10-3,CAIAEQTDYGYTF
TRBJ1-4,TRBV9,CASSVGGGPINEKLFF
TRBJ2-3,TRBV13,CASSVRTGGRADTQYF
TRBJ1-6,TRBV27,CASSPSPSSYNSPLHF
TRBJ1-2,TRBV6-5,CASSYSRGSFTF
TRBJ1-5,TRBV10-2,CASMAQGGPNQPQHF
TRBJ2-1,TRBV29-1,CSVEGGEQFF
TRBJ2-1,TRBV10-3,CAIGAGEQFF
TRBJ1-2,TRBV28,CASSLVAGYGYTF
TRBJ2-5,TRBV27,CASSTTGTGDTQYF
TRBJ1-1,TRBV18,CASSVGQGALVAFF
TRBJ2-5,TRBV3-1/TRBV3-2,CASSHPRGQAQEGQYF
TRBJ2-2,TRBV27,CASSLGVLSGRYTGELFF
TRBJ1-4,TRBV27,CASSLDSGRVGKLFF
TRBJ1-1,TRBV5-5,CASSLGGLPRGRTEAFF
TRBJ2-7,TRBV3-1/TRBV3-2,CASSPRGRASYEQYF
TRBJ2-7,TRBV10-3,CAISGYLAGGNYEQYF
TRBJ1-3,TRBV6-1,CASSEGFYSGNTIYF
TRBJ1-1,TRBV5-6,CASSLGVSAENTEAFF
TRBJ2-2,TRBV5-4,CASSQTGELFF
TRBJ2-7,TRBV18,CASSRLAGGRYEQYF
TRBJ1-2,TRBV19,CASSPGASNYGYTF
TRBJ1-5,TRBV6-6,CASSYPYNQPQHF
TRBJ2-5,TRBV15,CATSRDPGETQYF
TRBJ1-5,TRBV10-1,CAGGQGKEIEPQHF
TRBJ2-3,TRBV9,CASSVGEGELLITSTQYF
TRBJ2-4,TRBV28,CASVEGGKNIQYF
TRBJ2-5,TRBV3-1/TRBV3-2,CASRPTGKETQYF
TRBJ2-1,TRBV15,CATSPLVTSARGNEQFF
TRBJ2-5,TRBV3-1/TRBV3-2,CASSQKGWTSWETQYF
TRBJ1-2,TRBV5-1,CASSLNRDISDGYTF
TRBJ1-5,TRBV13,CASSLGSGGGQPQHF
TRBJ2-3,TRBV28,CASSFGQPTDTQYF
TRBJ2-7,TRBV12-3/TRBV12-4,CASSLQPYEQYF
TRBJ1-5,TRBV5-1,CASSLGQAESNQPQHF